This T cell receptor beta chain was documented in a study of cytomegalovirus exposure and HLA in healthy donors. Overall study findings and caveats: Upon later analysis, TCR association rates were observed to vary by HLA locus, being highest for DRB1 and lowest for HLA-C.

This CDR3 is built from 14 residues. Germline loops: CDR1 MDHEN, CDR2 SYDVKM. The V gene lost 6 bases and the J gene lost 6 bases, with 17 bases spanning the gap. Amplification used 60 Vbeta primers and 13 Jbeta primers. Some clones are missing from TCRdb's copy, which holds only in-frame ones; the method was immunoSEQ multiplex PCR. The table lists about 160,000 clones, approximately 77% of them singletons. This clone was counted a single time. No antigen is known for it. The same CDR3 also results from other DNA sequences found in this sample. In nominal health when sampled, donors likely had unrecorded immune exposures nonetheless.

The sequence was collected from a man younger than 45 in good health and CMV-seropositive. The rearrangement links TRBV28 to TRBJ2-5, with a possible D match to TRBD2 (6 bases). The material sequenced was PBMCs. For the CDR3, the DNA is TGTGCCAGCAGCTTTATGCCGGGGGACCAGACCCAGTACTTC. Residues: CASSFMPGDQTQYF. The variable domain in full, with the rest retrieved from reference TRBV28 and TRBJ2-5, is DVKVTQSSRYLVKRTGEKVFLECVQDMDHENMFWYRQDPGLGLRLIYFSYDVKMKEKGDIPEGYSVSREKKERFSLILESASTNQTSMYLCASSFMPGDQTQYFGPGTRLLVL.